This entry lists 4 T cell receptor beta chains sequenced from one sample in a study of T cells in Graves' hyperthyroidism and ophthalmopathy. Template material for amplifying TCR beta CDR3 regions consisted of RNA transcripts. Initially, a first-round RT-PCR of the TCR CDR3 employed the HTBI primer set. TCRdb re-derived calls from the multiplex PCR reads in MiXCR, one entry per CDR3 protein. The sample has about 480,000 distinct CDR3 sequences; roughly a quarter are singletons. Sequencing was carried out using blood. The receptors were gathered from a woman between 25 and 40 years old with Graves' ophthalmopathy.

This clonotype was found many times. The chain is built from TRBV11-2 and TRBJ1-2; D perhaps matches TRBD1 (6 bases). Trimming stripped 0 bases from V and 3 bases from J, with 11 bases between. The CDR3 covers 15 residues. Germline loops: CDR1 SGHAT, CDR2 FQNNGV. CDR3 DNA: TGTGCCAGCAGCTTAGACCCGGGACACCACTATGGCTACACCTTC. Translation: CASSLDPGHHYGYTF. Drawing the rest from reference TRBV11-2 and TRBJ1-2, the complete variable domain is EAGVAQSPRYKIIEKRQSVAFWCNPISGHATLYWYQQILGQGPKLLIQFQNNGVVDDSQLPKDRFSAERLKGVDSTLKIQPAKLEDSAVYLCASSLDPGHHYGYTFGSGTRLTVV.

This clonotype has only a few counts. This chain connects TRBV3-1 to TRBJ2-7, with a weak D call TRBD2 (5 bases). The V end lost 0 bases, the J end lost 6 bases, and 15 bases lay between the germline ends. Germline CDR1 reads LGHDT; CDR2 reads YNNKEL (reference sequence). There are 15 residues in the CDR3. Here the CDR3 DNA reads TGTGCCAGCAGCCAAGAAGGGAGTAGCGTCGGCGAGCAGTACTTC. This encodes CASSQEGSSVGEQYF.

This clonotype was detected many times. The CDR3 here is CASSELGLTASPQYF. The CDR3 DNA reads TGTGCCAGCAGTGAACTGGGACTGACGGCAAGTCCCCAGTACTTC. The rearrangement links TRBV6-1 to TRBJ2-5; the D gene is possibly TRBD2 (6 bases). Trimming pared 2 bases from V and 9 bases from J, leaving 19 bases between. Per germline, CDR1 MNHNS and CDR2 SASEGT. The CDR3 extends over 15 amino acids.

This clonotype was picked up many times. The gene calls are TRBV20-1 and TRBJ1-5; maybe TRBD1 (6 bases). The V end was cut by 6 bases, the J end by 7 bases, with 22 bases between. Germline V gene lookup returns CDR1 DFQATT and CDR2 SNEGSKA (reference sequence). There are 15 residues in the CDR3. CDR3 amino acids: CSAPSSGRGSQPQHF. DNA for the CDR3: TGCAGTGCCCCAAGTTCCGGCAGGGGTAGCCAGCCCCAGCATTTT.